This T cell receptor (beta chain) was documented in a study of blood T cell repertoires in COVID-19. Some clones are missing from TCRdb's copy, which holds only in-frame ones; the method was immunoSEQ multiplex PCR. This sample has tens of thousands of clones, with around four fifths found just once. Germline loops: CDR1 LNHDA, CDR2 SQIVND (reference sequence). After removal of 5 bases from V and 3 bases from J, the junction contained 13 bases not matched to a gene. The CDR3 is 18 residues long. The sequenced sample was peripheral blood. The rearrangement uses TRBV19 and TRBJ2-1; 10 nucleotides line up with TRBD2. The sequence came from a man between 50 and 59 years old with acute or convalescent COVID-19. Here the CDR3 DNA reads TGTGCCAGTAGTTCTCCCGGGACTAGCGCGATGCTCTACAATGAGCAGTTCTTC. It codes for CASSSPGTSAMLYNEQFF.